Reported below is one T cell receptor (beta chain). Its specificity is not known. This CDR3 region has 15 residues. The germline V gene has CDR1 MNHNS and CDR2 SASEGT. It was with a sample-barcoded 5' primer and a J-beta primer mix that a second PCR of roughly 6 to 12 cycles was run. Every molecule of cDNA carried a tag from a template-switch adaptor with 12 random nucleotides. TCRdb passed the 5' RACE reads through MiXCR, listing each CDR3 protein once. The sample has roughly 720,000 distinct CDR3 sequences, 53% seen once. These data belong to a study of blood T cells in healthy people across ages. Study findings and constraints: Versus aged donors, long-lived donors had higher diversity and more naive CD4+ cells.

The receptor was isolated from an older man in good health. Sequenced input: blood. The chain is built from TRBV6-1 and TRBJ2-5; D is unresolved. TRBJ2-7 explains the end of the DNA better; the J call may be wrong. CDR3 in DNA: TGTGCCAGCATCCACCCGAGAGGTCTTTGGTACGAGCAGTACTTC. Protein sequence: CASIHPRGLWYEQYF.